This TCR beta chain was sequenced in a study of blood T cell repertoires in COVID-19. Study overall: The United States, Italy and Spain were the sources of the acute and convalescent COVID-19 samples. PBMCs, B-cell-depleted T cells, or T cells provided the cDNA or gDNA that made up the material.

The V gene end was trimmed by 0 bases and the J gene end by 6 bases; junction bases not matched to a gene: 7. Germline CDR1 reads MNHEY; CDR2 reads SVGAGI. This CDR3 comprises 16 residues. Using immunoSEQ multiplex PCR, the repertoire was profiled, and TCRdb retains in-frame clones only, with some absent. The table has about 270,000 clones, about four fifths seen once; the top ten hold 2.5% to 3%. This TCR derives from a woman in her sixties with active or convalescent COVID-19. Sequenced sample: peripheral blood. This chain links TRBV6-5 with TRBJ2-1; 8 nucleotides agree with TRBD2. As DNA, the CDR3 is TGTGCCAGCAGTTACTCGAGGACTAGCAGTTTCAATGAGCAGTTCTTC. Its translation is CASSYSRTSSFNEQFF.